Below, 23 T cell receptor beta chains from the same sample are listed, as sequenced in a study of T cells in localized non-small cell lung cancer. The method was immunoSEQ multiplex PCR; TCRdb's version includes in-frame clones alone and lacks a portion of them. The sample has around 50,000 clones; roughly 85% are singletons. Sequences were derived from peripheral blood, sampled before any cancer treatment. Receptors originate from a woman aged 35 to 70 with stage I lung adenocarcinoma.

This clone was counted between two and nine times. This chain links TRBV30 with TRBJ1-6; 9 bases line up with TRBD1. The germline CDR1 and CDR2 sequences are GTSNPN and SVGIG (reference sequence). This CDR3 has 13 amino acids. With 3 bases clipped from V and 10 bases from J, the junction kept 4 bases outside the gene matches. CDR3 DNA sequence: TGTGCCTGGAGCGGGACAGGGAAATCACCCCTCCACTTT. This gives the protein CAWSGTGKSPLHF.

The chain employs TRBV30 and TRBJ1-6; TRBD1 agrees at 7 bases. This CDR3 region has 16 residues. Germline CDR1 and CDR2: GTSNPN and SVGIG (reference sequence). The junction had 10 bases not matched to a gene; V was cut back by 3 bases and J by 5 bases. CDR3 region: CAWRGLGQPDNSPLHF. The CDR3 nucleotides are TGTGCCTGGAGGGGTTTGGGACAGCCAGATAATTCACCCCTCCACTTT.

The CDR3 coding sequence is TGCGCCAGCAGCTTGGTAGTAGGGGCGGAAGCTTTCTTT. As protein: CASSLVVGAEAFF. The chain couples TRBV5-1 to TRBJ1-1, with D possibly matching TRBD1 (5 bases). Per germline, CDR1 SGHRS and CDR2 YFSETQ. This CDR3 contains 13 residues. V was cut by 0 bases and J by 8 bases, with 11 bases left in between.

This chain joins TRBV5-1 and TRBJ1-6, with D unclear. Between the trimmed V and J ends, which lost 0 bases and 9 bases, there was a span of 13 bases. This CDR3 has 15 amino acids. From germline, CDR1 is SGHRS and CDR2 YFSETQ. The CDR3 DNA sequence: TGCGCCAGCAGCTTGGAGGTAGGGATGCTTTCACCCCTCCACTTT. It is translated as CASSLEVGMLSPLHF.

The chain uses TRBV4-3 and TRBJ1-6; D gene unclear. Germline CDR1 reads LGHNA; CDR2 reads YSLEER. The CDR3 sequence is 17 residues long. Trimming pared 2 bases from V and 7 bases from J, leaving 18 bases between. The CDR3 DNA is TGCGCCAGCAGCCAATTTCCACCGGAGAGAGGGAATTCACCCCTCCACTTT. Its protein product is CASSQFPPERGNSPLHF.

The V gene is TRBV6-5, the J gene TRBJ2-3, with D perhaps matching TRBD2 (6 bases). V lost 3 bases to trimming and J lost 2 bases, with 12 bases between them. This CDR3 contains 15 residues. The germline CDR1 and CDR2 sequences are MNHEY and SVGAGI. The CDR3, as DNA: TGTGCCAGCAGTTATGGACGCGGGGACACAGATACGCAGTATTTT. It specifies CASSYGRGDTDTQYF.

The CDR3 sequence is CASSGRTGKEQYF. Here the CDR3 DNA reads TGTGCCAGCAGTGGGAGGACAGGGAAGGAGCAGTACTTC. V gene TRBV2 combines with J gene TRBJ2-7, with TRBD1 identical over 8 bases. CDR1 is SNHLY, CDR2 FYNNEI, per germline. CDR3 length: 13 amino acids. V lost 4 bases, J lost 7 bases, and 6 bases stayed unmatched. The full variable domain, its missing parts supplied by reference TRBV2 and TRBJ2-7, is EPEVTQTPSHQVTQMGQEVILRCVPISNHLYFYWYRQILGQKVEFLVSFYNNEISEKSEIFDDQFSVERPDGSNFTLKIRSTKLEDSAMYFCASSGRTGKEQYFGPGTRLTVT.

This sequence joins TRBV9 and TRBJ2-7; 7 positions agree with TRBD1. The CDR3 sequence is 16 residues long. With 2 bases clipped from V and 5 bases from J, the junction kept 13 bases outside the gene matches. Per germline, CDR1 SGDLS and CDR2 YYNGEE. CDR3 bases: TGTGCCAGCAGCGTTGTGTCGGGGACAGCCCTCGACGAGCAGTACTTC. It is translated as CASSVVSGTALDEQYF. The variable domain in full, completed from reference TRBV9 and TRBJ2-7, reads DSGVTQTPKHLITATGQRVTLRCSPRSGDLSVYWYQQSLDQGLQFLIQYYNGEERAKGNILERFSAQQFPDLHSELNLSSLELGDSALYFCASSVVSGTALDEQYFGPGTRLTVT.

The chain uses TRBV10-3 and TRBJ2-1; 11 nucleotides align to TRBD1. In germline, CDR1 is ENHRY, CDR2 SYGVKD. The CDR3 loop spans 14 amino acids. Trimming at V came to 5 bases and at J to 7 bases, leaving 4 bases not matched to a gene. CDR3: CAISTGQGGNEQFF. CDR3 coding DNA: TGTGCCATCAGTACGGGACAGGGGGGGAATGAGCAGTTCTTC.

The chain carries TRBV5-1 and TRBJ1-1; D uncertain. The V gene lost 2 bases and the J gene lost 1 base, with 9 bases spanning the gap. The CDR3 is 14 amino acids. CDR1 is SGHRS and CDR2 is YFSETQ in the germline V gene. The DNA of the CDR3 is TGCGCCAGCAGCTTCTCGGCGGAGAACACTGAAGCTTTCTTT. Its protein product is CASSFSAENTEAFF.

The J gene is TRBJ1-2, the V gene TRBV7-8, with D unclear. The V end was cut by 1 base, the J end by 7 bases, with 10 bases between. This CDR3 region has 13 residues. Germline V gene lookup returns CDR1 SGHVS and CDR2 FQNEAQ. The CDR3 loop is CASSLDGGGGYTF. The CDR3 nucleotides are TGTGCCAGCAGCTTAGATGGTGGAGGTGGCTACACCTTC.

The chain uses TRBV14 and TRBJ2-7; D gene uncertain. Germline V gives CDR1 SGHDN, CDR2 FVKESK. The length of the CDR3 is 13 residues. With 1 base removed from V and 2 bases from J, the gap between germline ends came to 6 bases. For the CDR3, the DNA is TGTGCCAGCAGCCAAGGACCGACCTACGAGCAGTACTTC. Amino acid sequence: CASSQGPTYEQYF.

The chain employs TRBV10-1 and TRBJ2-1; the match to TRBD1 covers 8 bases. CDR3 size: 15 residues. J gave up 6 bases and V 3 bases, and 7 bases lay outside the gene matches. Germline loops: CDR1 WNHNN, CDR2 SYGVQD (reference sequence). The CDR3 here is CASSDSGTGPNEQFF. The CDR3 DNA is TGCGCCAGCAGTGACTCCGGGACAGGTCCCAATGAGCAGTTCTTC.

The rearrangement joins TRBV28 to TRBJ1-5; 8 bases align to TRBD1. V trimming: 5 bases; J trimming: 1 base; junction bases outside the gene matches: 10. This CDR3 is built from 17 residues. CDR1 and CDR2 from the germline V gene are MDHEN and SYDVKM. In DNA, the CDR3 is TGTGCCAGCAGTCCCCCCGAGACAGGGGACAGCAATCAGCCCCAGCATTTT. As protein: CASSPPETGDSNQPQHF.

J is TRBJ1-1 and V is TRBV5-5; 9 bases line up with TRBD1. This CDR3 has 16 residues. The J segment lost 0 bases and the V segment lost 4 bases, leaving 7 bases of the junction unmatched. Germline loops: CDR1 SGHKS, CDR2 YYEKEE (reference sequence). CDR3 DNA sequence: TGTGCCAGCAGCAGGAGCGGGACAGGGTTGAACACTGAAGCTTTCTTT. Translating gives CASSRSGTGLNTEAFF.

J is TRBJ1-2 and V is TRBV7-9; D is perhaps TRBD1 (6 bases). Per the germline V gene, CDR1 is SEHNR and CDR2 is FQNEAQ (reference sequence). CDR3 length: 16 residues. Trimming removed 3 bases at V and 0 bases at J, with 14 bases between. CDR3 in amino acids: CASSFQTGRANYGYTF. The CDR3 region has the DNA TGTGCCAGCAGCTTTCAGACAGGACGAGCTAACTATGGCTACACCTTC.

The chain is built from TRBV9 and TRBJ2-7; D could derive from TRBD1 or TRBD2 (5 bases each). V was trimmed by 0 bases and J by 3 bases, leaving 13 bases between them. Germline CDR1 and CDR2: SGDLS and YYNGEE. The CDR3 spans 15 residues. CDR3 protein: CASSVATGQLYEQYF. The CDR3 coding sequence is TGTGCCAGCAGCGTAGCTACGGGGCAGCTCTACGAGCAGTACTTC.

The V and J genes are TRBV7-9 and TRBJ2-3; D call uncertain. The CDR3 has 17 residues. Trimming pared 5 bases from V and 2 bases from J, leaving 20 bases between. Germline assignment: CDR1 SEHNR and CDR2 FQNEAQ (reference sequence). The CDR3 DNA follows: TGTGCCAGCAGCCCGACTCAACCTGGGGTTTCCACAGATACGCAGTATTTT. As protein: CASSPTQPGVSTDTQYF.

V gene TRBV9 combines with J gene TRBJ2-1, with 10 bases aligning to TRBD2. The V gene's germline CDR1 is SGDLS and CDR2 YYNGEE. The CDR3 loop spans 15 amino acids. V gave up 0 bases and J gave up 7 bases; unmatched junction bases: 4. The CDR3 coding sequence is TGTGCCAGCAGCGTAGAACTAGCGGGAACTAATGAGCAGTTCTTC. Its protein product is CASSVELAGTNEQFF.

The chain uses TRBV6-6 and TRBJ1-6, with 9 bases matching TRBD1. The germline V gene encodes CDR1 MNHNY and CDR2 SVGAGI (reference sequence). This CDR3 has 14 residues. Germline trimming cut 5 bases from V and 9 bases from J; bases unmatched to any gene: 5. CDR3 coding DNA: TGTGCCAGCAGTCTCGACAGGGGGGGTTCACCCCTCCACTTT. Encoded protein: CASSLDRGGSPLHF.

The chain couples TRBV18 to TRBJ2-4; TRBD1 matches at 9 bases. The CDR3 has 15 residues. Per the germline V gene, CDR1 is KGHSH and CDR2 is LQKENI. The trim removed 6 bases at V and 3 bases at J, leaving 6 bases unmatched. The CDR3 nucleotides are TGTGCCAGCTCCAGGACAGGGGTAGACAAAAACATTCAGTACTTC. Translated, it gives CASSRTGVDKNIQYF.

The chain links TRBV7-9 to TRBJ2-3; D not certain. This CDR3 spans 14 amino acids. Germline V gives CDR1 SEHNR, CDR2 FQNEAQ (reference sequence). Deletions cut 3 bases from V and 0 bases from J, with 7 bases between. CDR3 amino acids: CASSFSASTDTQYF. The DNA for the CDR3 is TGTGCCAGCAGCTTTTCGGCCAGCACAGATACGCAGTATTTT. Complete variable domain (other parts from reference TRBV7-9 and TRBJ2-3): DTGVSQNPRHKITKRGQNVTFRCDPISEHNRLYWYRQTLGQGPEFLTYFQNEAQLEKSRLLSDRFSAERPKGSFSTLEIQRTEQGDSAMYLCASSFSASTDTQYFGPGTRLTVL.

The rearrangement joins TRBV6-1 to TRBJ2-2; 7 bases fit TRBD2. CDR3 size: 16 residues. V lost 2 bases and J lost 4; bases outside the gene matches: 7. CDR1 is MNHNS and CDR2 is SASEGT in the germline V gene. The CDR3 protein is CASSEPSGVGTGELFF. CDR3 DNA sequence: TGTGCCAGCAGTGAACCGAGCGGGGTGGGCACCGGGGAGCTGTTTTTT.